This entry features one T cell receptor (beta chain) sequence. The antigen this receptor binds is unknown. Base qualities are missing; no much larger clone stands one base away. The cohort consisted of approximately 690 healthy bone marrow donors. Cohort members were all nominally healthy when sampled, although unrecorded immune exposures were likely present. The donor was CMV seropositive and belonged to the group of 250 to 300 seropositive cohort members. A peripheral blood sample was provided by each donor, and peripheral blood mononuclear cells were used for TCR beta sequencing. The Qiagen DNeasy Blood Extraction Kit was used to extract genomic DNA from the blood cell samples. Counted from cysteine to phenylalanine, this CDR3 has 15 amino acids. Just the 45-base CDR3 DNA is kept, in frame starting at base 1. The germline ends are 11 bases apart after V is trimmed by 2 bases and J by 1 base. The germline V gene yields MNHEY for CDR1 and SVGAGI for CDR2.

The sample belongs to a study of cytomegalovirus exposure and HLA in healthy donors (dated by TCRdb to about 2017). Looking at the study overall: According to an earlier analysis of 450 to 650 of the donors, 150 million to 200 million T cells yielded roughly 110 million unique TCR beta sequences and about 300 Gb of sequence data. The study was designed to test whether signatures of past pathogen exposure could be identified by cataloging public T cell receptors. Genome-wide SNP genotypes for about 65% of the 666 donors were used in a later genetic analysis, which treated that subset as a discovery cohort. HLA typing included class I and class II loci at four-digit resolution. Rather than drawing on any new phenotypic data, the later analysis identified candidate immune exposures from TCR beta sequences and the way those sequences occurred across donors. Donor age, sex, ethnicity and CMV serostatus were collected together with the repertoire data. To predict cytomegalovirus infection status, the study combined high-throughput TCR immunosequencing, statistical association of individual TCRs with disease status, and machine learning. Among the roughly 400 genotyped donors, 75% to 90% belonged to the genetic ancestry cluster associated with self-reported Caucasian donors. An earlier analysis of approximately 580 of the donors used high-throughput TCR beta sequencing to judge whether each TCR beta V gene segment behaved as functional or pseudogenic. Around 300 gigabases of sequencing data and tens of millions of unique TCR sequences were included in an early release covering several hundred HLA-typed donors. Along with the approximately 700-subject first cohort, a separate validation cohort of 120 different subjects was used. The study used immunosequencing to profile the T cell repertoires of about 670 subjects and linked those repertoires to cytomegalovirus serostatus. On average, roughly 240,000 unique TCR beta nucleotide sequences were sequenced per donor among fewer than 500 genotyped donors of the cohort, with roughly 20% of those sequences being non-productive. A handful of DR-DQ haplotypes were handled as single units for association and clustering because linkage in the cohort was strong. The number of typed donors differed by locus: about 629-640 for A, B, C, DRB1 and DQB1; approximately 540 for DQA1; fewer than 610 for DPA1; and approximately 450 for DPB1. A later analysis re-analyzed previously published TCR beta repertoires from roughly 690 donors and added high-resolution HLA genotyping to study TCR occurrence patterns. Every discovery cohort repertoire had been produced on one sequencing platform.

Study-level results and caveats: The authors suggested that the approach could potentially be generalized to other disease states and immunological phenotypes. Most CMV-associated TCR beta chains appeared to be HLA-restricted in a later analysis, and the HLA associations seemed to be driven largely by CMV exposure. Because HLA typing was missing for some donors at each locus, association tests included only the typed subset. Correlated functional status among segregating V segments might reflect linkage disequilibrium, but an unknown experimental factor could not be ruled out. A group of highly shared sequence variants was considered likely to be a technical artifact of the sequencing pipeline. In a later genetic analysis, a missense DCLRE1C variant was associated with V-gene and J-gene trimming of TCR beta chains, and the association was replicated in an independent cohort. The 87-base-pair reads could not distinguish some IMGT-functional V segments, including TRBV6-2 and TRBV6-3, so those segments were excluded. In the study, around 160 TCR beta chains were listed as associated with cytomegalovirus. A further reported finding was that TCR beta sequences accurately predicted the HLA-A and HLA-B alleles for most subjects in the first cohort. Assigning TCR associations to individual alleles was difficult when HLA alleles, especially DR and DQ, strongly co-occurred. A few of the identified cytomegalovirus-associated TCR beta chains were confirmed in vitro to be specific for cytomegalovirus antigens. In a later analysis, HLA-associated TCR beta chains showed more clonal expansion and lower generation probabilities than non-associated chains that were equally common. This cohort had only TCR beta chains sequenced, and the lack of alpha or paired-chain data limited which features could be detected. A later genetic analysis reported fewer N-insertions in productive TCRs among donors in an Asian-associated ancestry cluster than the approximately 670-donor mean. About 17 rarely observed V segments, including chromosome 9 orphons, were excluded from the earlier analysis of approximately 600 of the donors because counts were too low. Roughly uniform sequencing depth across donors was assumed in presence/absence analyses, although this assumption may not hold. In a later analysis, the rate of TCR association differed among HLA loci, with DRB1 alleles having the most associated TCRs and HLA-C alleles having the fewest. Cytomegalovirus status was reported to be diagnosed by the classifier with high specificity and sensitivity in both the original and validation cohorts. Specific HLA alleles were associated with 15,000 to 20,000 TCR beta sequences at a false discovery rate of 0.05 in a later analysis. CMV serostatus was the only immune exposure information available for the cohort. Most TCR sequences were observed very rarely across donors, whereas some public TCRs were present in many individuals. In an earlier analysis of 587 of the donors, most TCR beta V segments were observed in productive rearrangements about 87% or about 30% of the time, broadly matching IMGT annotations. In a later analysis, several top co-occurrence clusters were reported to appear linked to parvovirus B19, influenza, CMV and Epstein-Barr virus.

Library method: the immunoSEQ multiplex PCR assay. A mixture of 60 forward primers for TCR Vbeta segments and 13 reverse primers for TCR Jbeta segments was used in the multiplex PCR. A multiplex PCR assay on genomic DNA amplified the CDR3 region of rearranged TCR beta genes. Amplified TCR beta libraries were sequenced as 87-base-pair reads on the Illumina HiSeq System. As for how the authors treated the data: Across the 600 to 700 repertoires, a later analysis counted 75 million to 90 million unique TCR beta chains, roughly 11 million of which were shared by at least two donors. Raw reads were error-corrected and collapsed into unique sequences by a nearest-neighbor algorithm in which closely related sequences were merged to remove PCR and sequencing errors. V, D and J gene segments were assigned by aligning CDR3 sequences to IMGT reference sequences. For a sequence to be retained, at least a six-nucleotide match to both a V gene segment and a J gene segment was required. A rearrangement counted as productive if the CDR3 had no stop codons and remained in frame with V and J, and every other rearrangement counted as non-productive. Following IMGT convention, CDR3 was defined as the stretch from the second conserved V-encoded cysteine up to the conserved J-encoded phenylalanine. The earlier analysis of some 540 of the donors excluded any sequence lacking an unambiguous match to a single V gene segment. An earlier analysis of 500 to 600 of the donors classified V segments as functional when productive rearrangements were above 56.7% and as segregating when the standard deviation between donors was above 5%. A statistical classification framework was built to diagnose cytomegalovirus status from the catalog of TCR beta chain sequences. V and J gene assignment, in a later analysis, came from comparing TCR nucleotide sequences with IMGT/GENE-DB human TR gene sequences. Using the TCRdist pipeline, a later analysis assigned CDR3 sequences along with most-parsimonious VDJ recombination scenarios. In a later analysis, each TCR beta chain was defined by its CDR3 amino acid sequence together with its V-gene family, and reads without a unique V-gene family were excluded. A later analysis removed nearly 600 highly shared, low-generation-probability nucleotide sequences to deal with suspected cross-contamination and a sequencing artifact. In a later analysis, a clonal expansion index was calculated for each public chain from normalized within-repertoire ranks of inferred template counts. In a later analysis, generation probabilities were computed using a VDJ recombination model fitted to out-of-frame rearrangements, and the results were checked against IGoR. A later analysis scored TCR-TCR, TCR-HLA and TCR-CMV co-occurrence with hypergeometric tests, applying a repertoire-size bias correction to TCR pairs. In a later analysis, false discovery rates were estimated by permuting HLA or CMV assignments 20 times. In a later analysis, co-occurring TCRs were grouped using DBSCAN, and TCRdist sequence similarity was added for clustering within HLA-allele-positive subsets. Co-occurrence clustering excluded repertoires with fewer than 30,000 or more than 120,000 public chains, plus five with anomalous nucleotide sharing. TCRdb took this table from immuneACCESS and kept in-frame rearrangements with V and J called. Such tables lack part of the clones; where checked against another copy, unresolved V genes explain under half of the gap, and the rest is unexplained. D and trimming were read from the DNA, whereas the V and J calls and clone size are those reported in that table. The sample yields about 170,000 clones; over 60% were counted once. The ten most abundant clones make up just under 6.5% of the sample.

This sequence was found in a man aged 35 to 55 in good health and CMV-seropositive. The receptor chain draws on TRBV6-5 and TRBJ2-5; TRBD1 is a weak D gene call, 6 bases matching. The sequenced sample consisted of PBMCs. The CDR3 reads CASSYTRDTQETQYF. Here is the DNA: TGTGCCAGCAGTTACACCCGGGACACCCAAGAGACCCAGTACTTC.